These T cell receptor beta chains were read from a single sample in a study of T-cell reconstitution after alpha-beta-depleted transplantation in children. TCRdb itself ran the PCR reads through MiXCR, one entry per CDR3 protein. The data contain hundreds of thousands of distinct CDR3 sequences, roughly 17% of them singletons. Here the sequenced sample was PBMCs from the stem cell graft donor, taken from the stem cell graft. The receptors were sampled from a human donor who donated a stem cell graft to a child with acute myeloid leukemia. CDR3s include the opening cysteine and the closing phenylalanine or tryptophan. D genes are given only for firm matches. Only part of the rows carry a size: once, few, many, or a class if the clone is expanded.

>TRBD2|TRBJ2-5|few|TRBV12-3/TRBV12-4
TGTGCCAGCACTGCACTAGCGGGGGGCCAAGAGACCCAGTACTTC
CASTALAGGQETQYF
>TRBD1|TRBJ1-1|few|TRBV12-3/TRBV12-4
TGTGCCAGCAGTTTCACCGGACAGGGCAGTGCTGAAGCTTTCTTT
CASSFTGQGSAEAFF
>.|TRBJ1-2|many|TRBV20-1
TGCAGTGCTAGAGATGCAGGGGCCACTCTTTATGGCTACACCTTC
CSARDAGATLYGYTF
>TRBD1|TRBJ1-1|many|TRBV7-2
TGTGCCAGCAGCCAGGGGACAGGGGGGTTCGCTGAAGCTTTCTTT
CASSQGTGGFAEAFF
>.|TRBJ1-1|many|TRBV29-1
TGCAGTGTTGCGGTATTGACTGAAGCTTTCTTT
CSVAVLTEAFF
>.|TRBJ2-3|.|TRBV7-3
TGTGCAAGCAGGGGCGGTCTAGCCACAGATACGCAGTATTTT
CASRGGLATDTQYF
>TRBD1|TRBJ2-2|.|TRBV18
TGTGCCAGCTCACCGGACAGGCGCACGAACACCGGGGAGCTGTTTTTT
CASSPDRRTNTGELFF
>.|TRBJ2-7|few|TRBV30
TGTGCCTGGTCACGGGCGACCTACGAGCAGTACTTC
CAWSRATYEQYF
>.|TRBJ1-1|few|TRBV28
TGTGCCAGCAGTTTAGACCTTTCGGCCACTGAAGCTTTCTTT
CASSLDLSATEAFF
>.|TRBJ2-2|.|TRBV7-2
TGTGCCAGCAGATCGGGACCGATCACCGGGGAGCTGTTTTTT
CASRSGPITGELFF
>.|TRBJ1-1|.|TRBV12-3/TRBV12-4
TGTGCCAGCAGACCTATTGGGACACCTGAAGCTTTCTTT
CASRPIGTPEAFF
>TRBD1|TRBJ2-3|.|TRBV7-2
TGTGCCAGCAGCTTAGGTCGGCAGGGGGTTGATACGCAGTATTTT
CASSLGRQGVDTQYF
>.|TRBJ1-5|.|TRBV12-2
TGTGCAAGTCGCTCGATTCACCCACCCTGGAGGGGACATCTAAGCAATCAGCCCCAGCATTTT
CASRSIHPPWRGHLSNQPQHF
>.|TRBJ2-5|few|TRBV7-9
TGTGCCAGCAGCCAGCTCGGGACCCAGTACTTC
CASSQLGTQYF
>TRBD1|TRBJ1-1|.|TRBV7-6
TGTGCCAGCAGCTCTCAGCAGGGGGCCGCTGAAGCTTTCTTT
CASSSQQGAAEAFF
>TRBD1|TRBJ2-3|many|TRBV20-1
TGCAGTGCTAGAGATAACAGGGGCTTCACAGATACGCAGTATTTT
CSARDNRGFTDTQYF
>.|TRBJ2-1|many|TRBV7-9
TGTGCCAGCAGCTTAGCGGGGGTGAATGAGCAGTTCTTC
CASSLAGVNEQFF
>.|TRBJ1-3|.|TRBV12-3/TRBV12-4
TGTGCCACCCAAGCCCGTGACACCATATATTTT
CATQARDTIYF
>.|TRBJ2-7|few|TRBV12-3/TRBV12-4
TGTGCCAGCAGCCCTTCTGAATTCCACGAGCAGTACTTC
CASSPSEFHEQYF
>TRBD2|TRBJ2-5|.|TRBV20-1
TGCAGTGCTCCTCGGACTAGCGGGGAAGAGACCCAGTACTTC
CSAPRTSGEETQYF
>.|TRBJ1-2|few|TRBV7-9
TGTGCCAGCAGCCACGCCGCAGTAGCTAACTATGGCTACACCTTC
CASSHAAVANYGYTF
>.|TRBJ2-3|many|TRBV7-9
TGTGCCAGCAGGCCGGCCCAGACAGGGAGGGATACGCAGTATTTT
CASRPAQTGRDTQYF
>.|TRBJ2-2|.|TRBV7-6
TGTGCCAGCAGCCCCCCGGACAGTACCGCCGGGGAGCTGTTTTTT
CASSPPDSTAGELFF
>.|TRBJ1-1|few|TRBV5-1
TGCGCCAGCAGGATCGGGGGCTTGAACACTGAAGCTTTCTTT
CASRIGGLNTEAFF
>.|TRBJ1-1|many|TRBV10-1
TGCGCCAGCAGTGATCGCAGTACAGGTACTGAAGCTTTCTTT
CASSDRSTGTEAFF
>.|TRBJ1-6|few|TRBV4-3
TGCGCCAGCAGCTTCAGGACAGATGCGCATTCACCCCTCCACTTT
CASSFRTDAHSPLHF